The T cell receptor (beta chain) described here comes from a study of shared clonotypes between healthy human individuals. CDR1 and CDR2 (germline): SGHRS, YFSETQ. V shed 4 bases, J shed 1 base, and the junction held 8 bases outside the gene matches. The CDR3 runs 16 residues. This clone came up once. Profiling relied on immunoSEQ multiplex PCR, and the TCRdb table lists in-frame clones only, not all of them. The sample comprises about 2.3 million clones, 85% to 95% of which are singletons, and 0.3% to 0.4% rests with the top ten. The sequenced sample was naive CD4+ T cells from PBMCs. Subset described: CD45RA+ positively selected. The sequence derives from a man in his late teens or twenties in good health. Some clones in this sample may be carry-over from other donors' samples. The chain carries TRBV5-1 and TRBJ2-1; TRBD2 aligns across 7 bases. As DNA, the CDR3 is TGCGCCAGCAGCCCCCTGACGGGGGGTTCCTACAATGAGCAGTTCTTC. It codes for CASSPLTGGSYNEQFF.